This TCR beta chain derives from a study of blood T cell repertoires in COVID-19. Trimming pared 4 bases from V and 0 bases from J, leaving 13 bases between. CDR3 size: 16 residues. Per the germline V gene, CDR1 is MDHEN and CDR2 is SYDVKM. Generated by immunoSEQ multiplex PCR, the TCRdb table keeps only in-frame clones and is missing some. The sample contains 70,000 to 100,000 clones, around 84% of which appear only once. V gene TRBV28 combines with J gene TRBJ2-4; D possibly corresponds to TRBD1 (6 bases). The sequence was obtained from a human donor in a cohort sampled during active COVID-19. Sequenced material: peripheral blood. The CDR3 DNA is TGTGCCAGCAGTTCCGGGACAACTCTAGCCAAAAACATTCAGTACTTC. It yields the protein CASSSGTTLAKNIQYF.